This is a list of T cell receptor beta chains from one sample in a study of type 1 and type 2 diabetes patients. TCRdb analysed the multiplex PCR reads with MiXCR anew, one entry per CDR3 protein. Found here are 280,000 or so distinct CDR3 sequences, 40% to 50% of them singletons; the top ten hold about 13%. The source material was peripheral blood mononuclear cells (PBMCs). Source of these receptors: a man between 18 and 29 years old with type 2 diabetes. Both conserved end residues are part of each CDR3. Fields, in order: J gene, V gene, clone size, CDR3 protein. Part of the rows lack a size; the others show once, few, many or a class for expanded clones.

TRBJ2-5,TRBV19,few,CASRPMGRGDQETQYF
TRBJ2-5,TRBV11-2,-,CASRPPSGGSETQYF
TRBJ1-2,TRBV4-1,-,CASSQRFGRTDGYTF
TRBJ2-7,TRBV2,few,CASSGQGAKYEQYF
TRBJ1-2,TRBV30,-,CAWSGEGSGGRYGYTF
TRBJ2-5,TRBV7-2,-,CASSLRGSGVETQYF
TRBJ1-1,TRBV7-8,many,CASSGRQGAEAFF
TRBJ2-5,TRBV7-9,-,CASSVQGLQETQYF
TRBJ2-1,TRBV19,-,CASSPVLAGINYNEQFF
TRBJ1-2,TRBV6-5,-,CASSYAGVDGYTF
TRBJ2-7,TRBV10-3,-,CAISESPPLVSYEQYF
TRBJ2-3,TRBV7-9,-,CASSQDRTSTDTQYF
TRBJ2-7,TRBV28,-,CASFGGSYEQYF
TRBJ2-7,TRBV19,-,CASSIRYTGGYEQYF
TRBJ1-4,TRBV20-1,-,CSASRDSLNEKLFF
TRBJ1-2,TRBV6-1,many,CASSPDTRGGYTF
TRBJ2-5,TRBV28,-,CASSSDSETQYF
TRBJ1-1,TRBV19,few,CASRKQAHSNTEAFF
TRBJ2-7,TRBV7-9,-,CASSLGRDRVNEQYF
TRBJ2-3,TRBV9,-,CASSVGGTMSDTQYF
TRBJ2-3,TRBV27,-,CASTSWQGTDTQYF
TRBJ2-1,TRBV2,few,CASSEGKSFYNEQFF
TRBJ2-2,TRBV12-3/TRBV12-4,-,CASTPSGSSTGELFF